Listed below are T cell receptor beta chains from one sample, sequenced in a study of Tregs in tolerant kidney transplant recipients. Assay used: immunoSEQ multiplex PCR; TCRdb lists only in-frame clones, some missing. The repertoire holds some 74,000 clones, with approximately 90% as singletons. The sequencing here drew on Tregs from blood, taken before the transplant. These receptors came from a human donor who received a combined kidney and bone marrow transplant. CDR3s include the opening cysteine and the closing phenylalanine or tryptophan. A D gene is named only where the DNA matches it firmly. Clone size is not always given. Where it is, it says once, few, many or a class for expanded clones.

>TRBJ2-5|TRBV27|14|-|-
TGTGCCAGCAATCCCCGGAGGCTACAAGAGACCCAGTACTTC
CASNPRRLQETQYF
>TRBJ2-2|TRBV4-3|17|-|-
TGCGCCAGCAGCCAAGACATGGGCCACCTGAACACCGGGGAGCTGTTTTTT
CASSQDMGHLNTGELFF
>TRBJ2-3|TRBV10-3|16|-|TRBD2
TGTGCCATCAGTGGGGGACTAGCGGGGAGCACAGATACGCAGTATTTT
CAISGGLAGSTDTQYF
>TRBJ2-1|TRBV28|14|-|-
TGTGCCAGCAGTTTTGCGTTCACCTACAATGAGCAGTTCTTC
CASSFAFTYNEQFF
>TRBJ2-2|TRBV9|15|-|TRBD1
TGTGCCAGCAGCGAACAGGGGGCTAACACCGGGGAGCTGTTTTTT
CASSEQGANTGELFF
>TRBJ2-7|TRBV27|17|-|-
TGTGCCAGCAGTTTGCGAGGTCGGGCAGCTTTTCTCTACGAGCAGTACTTC
CASSLRGRAAFLYEQYF
>TRBJ2-2|TRBV28|16|once|-
TGTGCCAGCATCCCAGGGTGGGCGAGAGACACCGGGGAGCTGTTTTTT
CASIPGWARDTGELFF
>TRBJ2-7|TRBV30|13|-|-
TGTGCCTGGAGTGTCCAGGCAGCCTACGAGCAGTACTTC
CAWSVQAAYEQYF
>TRBJ2-5|TRBV7-8|12|-|TRBD1
TGTGCCAGCGAGGGGGCTGGCGAGACCCAGTACTTC
CASEGAGETQYF
>TRBJ2-1|TRBV6-6|13|few|-
TGTGCCAGCGGGGACTTCAATTCCAATGAGCAGTTCTTC
CASGDFNSNEQFF
>TRBJ1-1|TRBV30|12|-|-
TGTGCCTGGGGTCGGTTGGTCACTGAAGCTTTCTTT
CAWGRLVTEAFF
>TRBJ1-3|TRBV5-1|18|-|-
TGCGCCAGCAGCTTGGCCGGCGGACTCGGAACGGGAGGAAACACCATATATTTT
CASSLAGGLGTGGNTIYF
>TRBJ2-1|TRBV15|15|-|TRBD1
TGTGCCACCAGCAGAGGACAGGGGGCGAGCAATGAGCAGTTCTTC
CATSRGQGASNEQFF
>TRBJ2-5|TRBV5-1|16|once|TRBD2
TGCGCCAGCAGCTATTCCTCGGGACTAGCGGGCAGGACCCAGTACTTC
CASSYSSGLAGRTQYF
>TRBJ1-1|TRBV11-3|15|-|TRBD1
TGTGCCAGCAGGACTACAGGGGCCAAGAACACTGAAGCTTTCTTT
CASRTTGAKNTEAFF
>TRBJ1-1|TRBV18|14|few|-
TGTGCCAGCTCCCCAGCGGGGAAGAACACTGAAGCTTTCTTT
CASSPAGKNTEAFF
>TRBJ2-2|TRBV7-3|15|-|TRBD1
TGTGCCAGCAGCAGGACAGGGGGTAACACCGGGGAGCTGTTTTTT
CASSRTGGNTGELFF
>TRBJ2-5|TRBV28|16|-|-
TGTGCCAGCAGTTTTCTGGGGCGGTCAGGCCCGGAGACCCAGTACTTC
CASSFLGRSGPETQYF
>TRBJ2-1|TRBV4-3|17|-|TRBD1
TGCGCCAGCAGCCGGCAGGGGGAGTCGAGGTCCTACAATGAGCAGTTCTTC
CASSRQGESRSYNEQFF
>TRBJ1-1|TRBV27|14|-|-
TGTGCCAGCAGTTTAGAGGGAAGAGGCACTGAAGCTTTCTTT
CASSLEGRGTEAFF
>TRBJ2-3|TRBV5-1|15|-|-
TGCGCCAGCAGCCTTCGGGGTTGGGACACAGATACGCAGTATTTT
CASSLRGWDTDTQYF
>TRBJ2-2|TRBV6-6|15|-|-
TGTGCCAGCAGTTACTCGATAGCGAACACCGGGGAGCTGTTTTTT
CASSYSIANTGELFF
>TRBJ2-2|TRBV4-2|19|once|TRBD2
TGTGCCAGCAGCCAAGATAATTGGAGCGGGGCCGCGAACACCGGGGAGCTGTTTTTT
CASSQDNWSGAANTGELFF
>TRBJ2-3|TRBV19|15|-|-
TGTGCCAGTAGGGGAGGCGGGCCTAGCACAGATACGCAGTATTTT
CASRGGGPSTDTQYF
>TRBJ2-7|TRBV4-2|15|-|-
TGTGCCAGCAGCCAAGATGAGGGTGTCTCCTACGAGCAGTACTTC
CASSQDEGVSYEQYF
>TRBJ2-1|TRBV7-9|12|-|-
TGTGCCAGCAGCTTATCTCTAGTTGAGCAGTTCTTC
CASSLSLVEQFF
>TRBJ2-2|TRBV7-2|14|-|-
TGTGCCAGCAGCTTAGTACAGGGCACCGGGGAGCTGTTTTTT
CASSLVQGTGELFF
>TRBJ2-7|TRBV6-6|14|once|TRBD2
TGTGCCAGCAGTACTAGCGGAGCGAAGTACGAGCAGTACTTC
CASSTSGAKYEQYF
>TRBJ2-1|TRBV18|15|-|-
TGTGCCAGCTCACCACAAGGGGCAGGGGTCAATGAGCAGTTCTTC
CASSPQGAGVNEQFF
>TRBJ1-4|TRBV28|12|-|-
TGTGCCAGCAGGGGGATCGGCGAAAAACTGTTTTTT
CASRGIGEKLFF
>TRBJ1-4|TRBV30|12|-|-
TGTGCCTGGAGTTCGAGGGGCGAAAAACTGTTTTTT
CAWSSRGEKLFF
>TRBJ2-5|TRBV2|15|-|TRBD2
TGTGCCAGCAGTCTGGGACTAGCGGGAGTGGAGACCCAGTACTTC
CASSLGLAGVETQYF
>TRBJ1-2|TRBV28|15|once|-
TGTGCCAGCAGACCCACAGAAAAGGGGCCGTATGGCTACACCTTC
CASRPTEKGPYGYTF
>TRBJ1-5|TRBV28|15|-|-
TGTGCCAGCTTGGGGGGGGCGGCAAGCAATCAGCCCCAGCATTTT
CASLGGAASNQPQHF
>TRBJ2-5|TRBV9|16|-|-
TGTGCCAGCAGCGATTCGTATATAGCGGACCAAGAGACCCAGTACTTC
CASSDSYIADQETQYF
>TRBJ2-7|TRBV6-1|12|-|-
TGTGCCAGCAGTCTTAGGGAGTACGAGCAGTACTTC
CASSLREYEQYF
>TRBJ2-1|TRBV18|16|-|-
TGTGCCAGCTCAGAGACGGCGACACATCGTGGCAATGAGCAGTTCTTC
CASSETATHRGNEQFF
>TRBJ2-7|TRBV15|16|-|-
TGTGCCACCAGCAGAGTTGGGGGCTCCAGCTCCTACGAGCAGTACTTC
CATSRVGGSSSYEQYF
>TRBJ2-5|TRBV27|15|-|-
TGTGCCAGCAGCTGGGCGGGACAGATACAAGAGACCCAGTACTTC
CASSWAGQIQETQYF
>TRBJ2-5|TRBV6-1|14|-|-
TGTGCCAGCAGCCTTGAAGGGGGATTGGGGACCCAGTACTTC
CASSLEGGLGTQYF
>TRBJ2-1|TRBV18|12|-|TRBD2
TGTGCCAGCTCACGGACTAGCGATGAGCAGTTCTTC
CASSRTSDEQFF
>TRBJ1-2|TRBV11-2|14|-|-
TGTGCCAGCAGCCATAAGGTGGCAGGAGGTGGCTACACCTTC
CASSHKVAGGGYTF
>TRBJ2-7|TRBV4-2|15|-|-
TGTGCCAGCAGCCAGGGACACACGAACTCCTACGAGCAGTACTTC
CASSQGHTNSYEQYF
>TRBJ2-2|TRBV5-1|15|-|TRBD1
TGCGCCAGCAGTTCGGCCAGGGGGCCCGCCGGGGAGCTGTTTTTT
CASSSARGPAGELFF
>TRBJ2-5|TRBV7-6|14|-|-
TGTGCCAGCAGCTCCCCTACTAGGGAAGAGACCCAGTACTTC
CASSSPTREETQYF
>TRBJ1-1|TRBV27|15|-|TRBD1
TGTGCCAGCAGTTCCGGACAGGGAGGGTATACTGAAGCTTTCTTT
CASSSGQGGYTEAFF
>TRBJ1-5|TRBV7-2|12|-|-
TGTGCCAGCAGCCCTACTAATCAGCCCCAGCATTTT
CASSPTNQPQHF
>TRBJ2-3|TRBV4-3|18|-|-
TGCGCCAGCAGCCAAGATAGGGGGGCGGGAGTCCGGGCAGATACGCAGTATTTT
CASSQDRGAGVRADTQYF
>TRBJ2-7|TRBV23-1|16|-|TRBD1
TGCGCCAGCAGTACCGACAGGGGGGTAGCGGCGACCGAGCAGTACTTC
CASSTDRGVAATEQYF
>TRBJ2-2|TRBV5-1|16|-|TRBD2
TGCGCCAGCAGCTTGACGGTACTAGCGAGCACCGGAGAGCTGTTTTTT
CASSLTVLASTGELFF
>TRBJ2-7|TRBV15|14|-|TRBD1
TGTGCCACCAGCAGAACAGGGGGCTCCTACGAGCAGTACTTC
CATSRTGGSYEQYF
>TRBJ1-2|TRBV29-1|17|-|TRBD1
TGCAGCGTTGAAGACCTCCCTGGACAGGGGTTGACCTATGGCTACACCTTC
CSVEDLPGQGLTYGYTF